This TCR beta chain comes out of a study of T-cell memory formation after mild COVID-19. Overall study context: Clustering of TCRs was largely donor specific.

The study, taken as a whole, reports: The CD4+ clones that contracted clustered mainly within CM and EM, and the CD8+ clones concentrated in EMRA. Memory sampled before infection contained some responding clones, suggesting cross-reactive memory joined.

This clonotype was detected a few times. Its antigen remains unidentified. Constant-segment primers were used for 5'RACE, and the resulting TCR alpha and TCR beta cDNA libraries carried sample barcodes and UMIs. Via MiXCR, TCRdb re-called the 5' RACE reads, giving one row per CDR3 protein. The sample shows roughly 130,000 distinct CDR3 sequences, about a sixth of them seen only once. The sequenced material came from PBMCs or a T cell subset sorted from them (not recorded which). The receptor was derived from a man aged 18-30 years who had mild COVID-19 (a few samples of this study predate the infection). Cell type and time point are not known.

CDR3 nucleotides: TGTGCCAGCAGGTTACCCCCTCAGCGGGGTATCGGGGAGCTGTTTTTT. Protein product: CASRLPPQRGIGELFF. V gene TRBV28 combines with J gene TRBJ2-2; 7 bases align to TRBD2. Germline lookup yields CDR1 MDHEN and CDR2 SYDVKM. Trimming at V came to 6 bases and at J to 7 bases, leaving 14 bases not matched to a gene. There are 16 residues in the CDR3.